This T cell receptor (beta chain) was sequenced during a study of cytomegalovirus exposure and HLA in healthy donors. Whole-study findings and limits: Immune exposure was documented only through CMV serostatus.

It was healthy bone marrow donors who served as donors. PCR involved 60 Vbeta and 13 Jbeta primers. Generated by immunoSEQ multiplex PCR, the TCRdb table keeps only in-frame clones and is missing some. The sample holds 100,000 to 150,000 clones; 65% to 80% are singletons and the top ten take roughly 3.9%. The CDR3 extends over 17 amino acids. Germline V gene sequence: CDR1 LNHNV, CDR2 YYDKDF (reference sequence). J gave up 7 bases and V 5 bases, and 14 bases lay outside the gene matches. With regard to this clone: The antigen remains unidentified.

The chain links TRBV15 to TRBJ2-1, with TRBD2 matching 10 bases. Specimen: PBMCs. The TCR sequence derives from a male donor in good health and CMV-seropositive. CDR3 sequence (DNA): TGTGCCACCAGCGGGCAGCTAAGCGGGGGGGCGAGTAATGAGCAGTTCTTC. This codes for CATSGQLSGGASNEQFF.